Listed below are T cell receptor beta chains from one sample, sequenced in a study of vaccination effects on CD4 cells after COVID-19. Which antigens these TCRs recognize remains unknown. TCRdb keeps only in-frame clones here, not all; method: immunoSEQ multiplex PCR. The sample lists roughly 64,000 clones, 55% to 75% occurring once. Sequencing used CD4+ T cells from PBMCs cultured without peptide, obtained before COVID-19 vaccination. These receptors originate from a human donor who had a prior SARS-CoV-2 infection. CDR3s include the opening cysteine and the closing phenylalanine or tryptophan. The D gene is left open where the match is weak. Clone size is shown for a subset of rows, as once, few, many or a class of expanded clone.

clone_size	v_call	d_call	j_call	cdr3_aa	cdr3_nt
.	TRBV5-6	TRBD1	TRBJ2-3	CASNTGAFTDTQYF	TGTGCCAGTAACACAGGGGCGTTCACAGATACGCAGTATTTT
few	TRBV6-5	.	TRBJ2-1	CASSWVLGGGNEQFF	TGTGCCAGCAGTTGGGTGCTCGGCGGAGGGAATGAGCAGTTCTTC
.	TRBV3-1/TRBV3-2	.	TRBJ1-1	CASSPRGGGEAFF	TGTGCCAGCAGCCCAAGGGGAGGGGGTGAAGCTTTCTTT
.	TRBV7-3	.	TRBJ1-1	CASSQVGGTEAFF	TGTGCCAGCAGCCAGGTGGGGGGCACTGAAGCTTTCTTT
once	TRBV5-1	.	TRBJ1-2	CASSSIGVGLDYGYTF	TGCGCCAGCAGCTCAATTGGGGTGGGGCTCGACTATGGCTACACCTTC
.	TRBV19	.	TRBJ2-3	CASSMLETDTQYF	TGTGCCAGTAGTATGCTGGAGACAGATACGCAGTATTTT
.	TRBV6-6	.	TRBJ1-1	CASRRGGIYTEAFF	TGTGCCAGCAGGCGTGGTGGGATTTACACTGAAGCTTTCTTT
.	TRBV5-6	TRBD1	TRBJ1-5	CASSLMVRTGNQPQHF	TGTGCCAGCAGCTTGATGGTCCGGACAGGGAATCAGCCCCAGCATTTT
.	TRBV4-1	TRBD1	TRBJ2-2	CASSQETGWNTGELFF	TGCGCCAGCAGCCAAGAGACAGGGTGGAACACCGGGGAGCTGTTTTTT
.	TRBV7-8	TRBD1	TRBJ1-2	CASSSSSQGAGGYTF	TGTGCCAGCAGCTCATCGTCACAGGGGGCTGGGGGCTACACCTTC
.	TRBV28	.	TRBJ1-5	CASSLVRQPQHF	TGTGCCAGCAGTTTAGTCCGGCAGCCCCAGCATTTT
.	TRBV6-2/TRBV6-3	TRBD2	TRBJ2-1	CASSRSSGRPEQFF	TGTGCCAGCAGCCGATCTAGCGGGAGGCCCGAGCAGTTCTTC
.	TRBV5-4	TRBD1	TRBJ1-2	CASSLGQGDNYGYTF	TGTGCCAGCAGCCTTGGACAGGGGGACAACTATGGCTACACCTTC
.	TRBV10-3	.	TRBJ1-1	CAITHTENTEAFF	TGTGCCATCACCCACACTGAGAACACTGAAGCTTTCTTT
few	TRBV5-1	TRBD2	TRBJ2-7	CASSLGTGGEQYF	TGCGCCAGCAGCTTAGGGACGGGAGGCGAGCAGTACTTC
.	TRBV2	TRBD1	TRBJ1-2	CASSPGQGYGYTF	TGTGCCAGCAGCCCGGGACAGGGGTATGGCTACACCTTC
.	TRBV19	.	TRBJ1-5	CASSIGRGVNQPQHF	TGTGCCAGTAGTATCGGTAGGGGCGTCAATCAGCCCCAGCATTTT
once	TRBV11-3	.	TRBJ2-7	CASSARGYEQYF	TGTGCCAGCAGCGCGCGGGGCTACGAGCAGTACTTC
.	TRBV7-2	.	TRBJ2-5	CASLPVYSETQYF	TGTGCCAGCCTCCCCGTTTACAGCGAGACCCAGTACTTC
.	TRBV6-6	.	TRBJ2-2	CASSQPGRNTGELFF	TGTGCCAGCAGTCAGCCGGGACGTAACACCGGGGAGCTGTTTTTT
.	TRBV15	.	TRBJ1-1	CATSRVRVNTEAFF	TGTGCCACCAGCAGAGTCAGGGTGAACACTGAAGCTTTCTTT
.	TRBV30	.	TRBJ1-2	CAWSVWGARAGYTF	TGTGCCTGGAGTGTATGGGGGGCTCGGGCTGGCTACACCTTC
.	TRBV9	.	TRBJ2-1	CASSVTSQPYEQFF	TGTGCCAGCAGCGTAACGTCCCAACCCTATGAGCAGTTCTTC
.	TRBV15	.	TRBJ2-3	CATSRARVSAPHSTDTQYF	TGTGCCACCAGCAGAGCAAGGGTTTCAGCGCCCCATAGCACAGATACGCAGTATTTT
.	TRBV23-1	TRBD1	TRBJ2-5	CASSQPPGQQETQYF	TGCGCCAGCAGTCAACCCCCGGGACAGCAAGAGACCCAGTACTTC
once	TRBV9	.	TRBJ2-5	CASSLGGQETQYF	TGTGCCAGCAGCTTAGGGGGCCAAGAGACCCAGTACTTC
.	TRBV9	TRBD1	TRBJ1-1	CASTLVQGGDTEAFF	TGTGCCAGCACCTTAGTACAGGGGGGAGACACTGAAGCTTTCTTT
few	TRBV15	.	TRBJ1-5	CATSRDQVVTGNQPQHF	TGTGCCACCAGCAGAGATCAGGTGGTGACAGGCAATCAGCCCCAGCATTTT
.	TRBV28	.	TRBJ2-7	CASTNIESSYEQYF	TGTGCCAGCACTAATATTGAGAGCTCCTACGAGCAGTACTTC
.	TRBV24-1	TRBD2	TRBJ2-1	CATRSTSGSNNEQFF	TGTGCCACCAGATCAACTAGCGGGAGTAACAATGAGCAGTTCTTC
.	TRBV6-4	.	TRBJ2-3	CASSDPKTSTDTQYF	TGTGCCAGCAGTGACCCAAAGACTAGCACAGATACGCAGTATTTT
.	TRBV11-3	.	TRBJ2-5	CASSLVGGVQETQYF	TGTGCCAGCAGCTTAGTTGGTGGGGTACAAGAGACCCAGTACTTC
.	TRBV7-7	.	TRBJ2-3	CASSLGRTDTQYF	TGTGCTAGCAGCCTCGGGCGCACAGATACGCAGTATTTT
once	TRBV3-1/TRBV3-2	TRBD1	TRBJ2-2	CAAGDRNTGELFF	TGTGCCGCAGGGGACAGGAACACCGGGGAGCTGTTTTTT
.	TRBV12-3/TRBV12-4	TRBD1	TRBJ1-2	CASRPGQGDGYTF	TGTGCCAGCCGACCGGGACAGGGGGATGGCTACACCTTC
.	TRBV2	.	TRBJ1-4	CASSDVGSGNEKLFF	TGTGCCAGCAGTGATGTAGGTAGTGGTAATGAAAAACTGTTTTTT
.	TRBV11-1	.	TRBJ2-6	CASSLDPNVLTF	TGTGCCAGCAGCTTAGATCCCAACGTCCTGACTTTC
.	TRBV27	TRBD2	TRBJ2-7	CASRRLAGGQDEQYF	TGTGCCAGCAGGCGACTAGCGGGAGGCCAGGACGAGCAGTACTTC
few	TRBV4-2	TRBD2	TRBJ2-7	CASSQDLGGTSHEQYF	TGTGCCAGCAGCCAAGATCTAGGAGGGACTAGCCACGAGCAGTACTTC
.	TRBV2	TRBD1	TRBJ1-5	CASNDRGDQPQHF	TGTGCCAGCAACGACAGGGGAGATCAGCCCCAGCATTTT
few	TRBV27	TRBD1	TRBJ1-2	CASSLYRGSNYGYTF	TGTGCCAGCAGTTTATACAGGGGATCTAACTATGGCTACACCTTC
.	TRBV4-2	.	TRBJ2-7	CASSQDGPTKEQYF	TGTGCCAGCAGCCAAGATGGACCGACCAAGGAGCAGTACTTC
.	TRBV2	TRBD1	TRBJ1-6	CASSARQGPSPLHF	TGTGCCAGCAGTGCCAGACAGGGCCCTTCACCCCTCCACTTT
few	TRBV5-4	.	TRBJ2-5	CASSLVGGQETQYF	TGTGCCAGCAGCTTGGTCGGCGGCCAAGAGACCCAGTACTTC